Listed here are 11 T cell receptor beta chains from one sample, sequenced in a study of cytomegalovirus exposure and HLA in healthy donors. Profiled with immunoSEQ multiplex PCR; TCRdb holds only in-frame clones, not every one. This table has about 200,000 clones, around 86% appearing once. Sequencing used PBMCs. The receptors were gathered from a woman younger than 30 in good health and CMV-seropositive.

The V gene is TRBV5-5, the J gene TRBJ2-1, with 11 bases identical to TRBD2. V was clipped by 0 bases and J by 7 bases; unmatched bases: 3. There are 15 residues in the CDR3. In germline, CDR1 is SGHKS, CDR2 YYEKEE (reference sequence). CDR3: CASSLDWTSGNEQFF. In DNA form, the CDR3 reads TGTGCCAGCAGCTTGGACTGGACTAGCGGGAATGAGCAGTTCTTC.

The chain employs TRBV7-6 and TRBJ1-1; a weak D match, TRBD1 (6 bases). This CDR3 region has 13 residues. Germline V gene data show CDR1 as SGHVS and CDR2 as FNYEAQ. V was shortened by 2 bases and J by 7 bases, with 11 bases between the two germline ends. DNA of the CDR3: TGTGCCAGCAGCTTATCCCAGGGGAATGAAGCTTTCTTT. Its translation: CASSLSQGNEAFF.

V and J are TRBV5-4 and TRBJ1-1, with 9 bases lining up with TRBD1. CDR1 is SGHNT, CDR2 YYREEE, per germline (reference sequence). Trimming took 4 bases from V and 0 from J; bases not matched to a gene: 7. CDR3 length equals 16 residues. CDR3 nucleotides: TGTGCCAGCAGCGTCGGACAGGGGACCCTGAACACTGAAGCTTTCTTT. Protein product: CASSVGQGTLNTEAFF. Drawing the rest from reference TRBV5-4 and TRBJ1-1, the complete variable domain is ETGVTQSPTHLIKTRGQQVTLRCSSQSGHNTVSWYQQALGQGPQFIFQYYREEENGRGNFPPRFSGLQFPNYSSELNVNALELDDSALYLCASSVGQGTLNTEAFFGQGTRLTVV.

The chain links TRBV7-9 to TRBJ2-7, with 12 bases aligning to TRBD1. This CDR3 is built from 18 residues. Trimming at V came to 1 base and at J to 1 base, leaving 8 bases not matched to a gene. The germline CDR1 and CDR2 sequences are SEHNR and FQNEAQ (reference sequence). For the CDR3, the DNA is TGTGCCAGCAGCTTAGGTAGGGGACAGGGGGCACTTTCCTACGAGCAGTACTTC. Translated, it gives CASSLGRGQGALSYEQYF.

The rearrangement joins TRBV5-1 to TRBJ2-1; D is possibly TRBD2 (6 bases). V lost 1 base to trimming and J lost 7 bases, with 21 bases between them. CDR3 size: 17 residues. The germline gives CDR1 SGHRS, CDR2 YFSETQ. CDR3 nucleotide sequence: TGCGCCAGCAGCTTGAGATTTGGGACCGCCCGGGGGAATGAGCAGTTCTTC. Translating it yields CASSLRFGTARGNEQFF.

This chain uses TRBV23-1 with TRBJ1-2; TRBD1 might be the D (6 bases). TRBV23-1 falls under the ORF class, with uncertain function. This CDR3 has 15 amino acids. V dropped 6 bases and J dropped 4 bases, with 18 bases sitting between them. The CDR3 DNA sequence: TGCGCCAGCAGGGTAAACAGGGTCGGCGGCTATGGCTACACCTTC. Protein product: CASRVNRVGGYGYTF.

The rearrangement links TRBV18 to TRBJ2-5, with TRBD2 matching 8 bases. J was trimmed by 5 bases and V by 0 bases; bases with no gene match: 2. The CDR3 loop spans 14 amino acids. CDR1 and CDR2 (germline): KGHSH, LQKENI. The CDR3 DNA follows: TGTGCCAGCTCACCACCTCCGGGGGGGGAGACCCAGTACTTC. Translated: CASSPPPGGETQYF.

This chain links TRBV15 with TRBJ1-1, with D possibly matching TRBD1 (5 bases). CDR1 is LNHNV, CDR2 YYDKDF, per germline (reference sequence). V lost 5 bases, J lost 5 bases, and 15 bases lay in between. This CDR3 comprises 14 residues. CDR3 amino acids: CATSLYQGKTEAFF. Here the CDR3 DNA reads TGTGCCACCAGCTTGTATCAGGGTAAAACTGAAGCTTTCTTT.

The J gene is TRBJ1-1, the V gene TRBV4-1; D is perhaps TRBD1 (5 bases). Germline loops: CDR1 MGHRA, CDR2 YSYEKL. This CDR3 has 16 residues. Trimming stripped 0 bases from V and 0 bases from J, with 11 bases between. Here the CDR3 DNA reads TGCGCCAGCAGCCAAGATCAGGGCGGGGTGAACACTGAAGCTTTCTTT. This gives the protein CASSQDQGGVNTEAFF.

The chain is built from TRBV5-1 and TRBJ2-2; 8 bases align to TRBD2. The CDR3 spans 16 residues. The V and J ends lost 5 bases and 7 bases, in that order; junction bases with no gene match: 13. Per the germline V gene, CDR1 is SGHRS and CDR2 is YFSETQ. The CDR3 sequence is CASSRSLGLVIGELFF. The CDR3 nucleotides are TGCGCCAGCAGTCGGTCTTTGGGACTAGTGATCGGGGAGCTGTTTTTT.

The chain carries TRBV4-1 and TRBJ2-7, with 7 bases fitting TRBD1. V trimming: 0 bases; J trimming: 2 bases; junction bases outside the gene matches: 4. The CDR3 runs 15 residues. CDR1 MGHRA and CDR2 YSYEKL come from the germline V gene. In DNA, the CDR3 is TGCGCCAGCAGCCAAGAAGGGGGCAGTACCTACGAGCAGTACTTC. Translated, it gives CASSQEGGSTYEQYF.